These 14 T cell receptor beta chains were sequenced from one sample in a study of radiotherapy plus CTLA-4 blockade in lung cancer (dated by TCRdb to about 2018). The library was produced with the immunoSEQ multiplex PCR assay. Drawn from immuneACCESS, this table holds only the in-frame rearrangements with V and J called that TCRdb kept. Clones are partly lost; checked studies trace under half to an unresolved V gene and leave the rest unexplained. For this sample there are about 90,000 clones; about three quarters appear just once. The ten largest account for more than 12% of the sample. The source was peripheral blood, collected from a patient treated with radiotherapy plus ipilimumab. Every receptor here comes from a human donor with non-small cell lung cancer that progressed on radiotherapy plus ipilimumab.

This chain uses TRBV6-6 with TRBJ1-6; TRBD1 agrees at 10 bases. The V segment lost 5 bases and the J segment 9 bases; nucleotides outside the gene matches: 4. This CDR3 comprises 14 residues. Germline CDR1 reads MNHNY; CDR2 reads SVGAGI (reference sequence). The CDR3 region is CASSETGGRSPLHF. The CDR3 DNA follows: TGTGCCAGCAGTGAGACAGGGGGCCGTTCACCCCTCCACTTT.

This rearrangement joins TRBV18 to TRBJ2-1, with a possible D match to TRBD1 (5 bases). Trimming removed 2 bases from V and 10 bases from J, with 12 bases in between. CDR3 size: 13 residues. Germline V gene sequence: CDR1 KGHSH, CDR2 LQKENI. CDR3 loop: CASSPGAPGEQFF. Written as DNA, the CDR3 is TGTGCCAGCTCACCAGGGGCCCCTGGGGAGCAGTTCTTC.

This chain joins TRBV5-1 and TRBJ2-2; D might be TRBD2 (6 bases). The V end lost 4 bases, the J end lost 0 bases, and 13 bases lay between the germline ends. The CDR3 sequence is 16 residues long. Germline values: CDR1 SGHRS, CDR2 YFSETQ. In nucleotides, the CDR3 is TGCGCCAGCAGCCCGTTAGCGGAGCCGAACACCGGGGAGCTGTTTTTT. It is translated as CASSPLAEPNTGELFF.

The chain employs TRBV6-6 and TRBJ1-5, with D unclear. From germline, CDR1 is MNHNY and CDR2 SVGAGI (reference sequence). The CDR3 is made up of 13 amino acids. V dropped 2 bases and J dropped 6 bases, with 8 bases sitting between them. The CDR3 sequence: CASSYVKSQPQHF. The CDR3 nucleotides read TGTGCCAGCAGTTACGTGAAGAGTCAGCCCCAGCATTTT.

This clone has only one observation. The chain has TRBV28 and TRBJ1-6; D unclear. V lost 5 bases and J lost 7, with 18 bases in between. This CDR3 has 16 amino acids. In germline, CDR1 is MDHEN, CDR2 SYDVKM. CDR3 sequence: CASSPISREVNSPLHF. CDR3 coding DNA: TGTGCCAGCAGTCCTATCTCTCGGGAGGTAAATTCACCCCTCCACTTT.

This chain connects TRBV6-1 to TRBJ2-5; unclear D gene. Trimming stripped 5 bases from V and 9 bases from J, with 16 bases between. The CDR3 is made up of 13 amino acids. Germline lookup yields CDR1 MNHNS and CDR2 SASEGT. The CDR3 DNA reads as TGTGCCAGCAGTCCTTTCGTGGCAAGAGCCCAGTACTTC. This encodes CASSPFVARAQYF.

This rearrangement joins TRBV10-3 to TRBJ2-4, with D possibly being TRBD1 or TRBD2 (5 bases each). Germline CDR1 and CDR2: ENHRY and SYGVKD. CDR3 length: 16 amino acids. Between the trimmed V and J ends, which lost 1 base and 0 bases, there was a span of 10 bases. CDR3 region: CAISEWSGGAKNIQYF. The CDR3 coding sequence is TGTGCCATCAGTGAGTGGTCTGGGGGAGCCAAAAACATTCAGTACTTC.

The V and J genes are TRBV28 and TRBJ1-2, with D possibly matching TRBD1 (5 bases). The CDR3 length is 13 residues. V lost 6 bases, J lost 6 bases, and 14 bases lay in between. Germline CDR1 MDHEN, CDR2 SYDVKM. The CDR3, as DNA: TGTGCCAGCAGCCCTGGGGGTGGACATGGCTACACCTTC. Protein product: CASSPGGGHGYTF.

This rearrangement joins TRBV9 to TRBJ2-3; a weak D match, TRBD1 (6 bases). Trimming pared 0 bases from V and 5 bases from J, leaving 10 bases between. Per the germline V gene, CDR1 is SGDLS and CDR2 is YYNGEE. The CDR3 length is 14 residues. The CDR3 coding sequence is TGTGCCAGCAGCGTAGATTCAGGGGTAGATACGCAGTATTTT. Protein: CASSVDSGVDTQYF.

The CDR3: CSVGGLSPTNEKLFF. In nucleotides, the CDR3 is TGCAGCGTTGGGGGTCTGAGTCCAACTAATGAAAAACTGTTTTTT. The chain carries TRBV29-1 and TRBJ1-4, with D hard to call. Trimming took off 4 bases at V and 0 bases at J, with 12 bases between the two ends. The CDR3 is 15 residues long. The germline V gene encodes CDR1 SQVTM and CDR2 ANQGSEA.

V gene TRBV6-6 combines with J gene TRBJ2-5; TRBD2 matches 9 bases. J lost 5 bases, V lost 7 bases, and 5 bases had no gene match. Germline loops: CDR1 MNHNY, CDR2 SVGAGI (reference sequence). This CDR3 comprises 13 residues. CDR3 DNA: TGTGCCAGCATGACTAGCGGCCGGGAGACCCAGTACTTC. This gives the protein CASMTSGRETQYF.

V is TRBV30 and J is TRBJ2-5, with a weak D call TRBD2 (5 bases). This CDR3 has 13 amino acids. Germline V gene lookup returns CDR1 GTSNPN and CDR2 SVGIG (reference sequence). Trimming stripped 4 bases from V and 2 bases from J, with 11 bases between. The CDR3 DNA sequence: TGTGCCTGGAATCTAGGACTGCAAGAGACCCAGTACTTC. This gives the protein CAWNLGLQETQYF.

This rearrangement joins TRBV27 to TRBJ1-5; D is unclear. V gave up 6 bases and J gave up 4 bases, with 16 bases separating them. Germline V gives CDR1 MNHEY, CDR2 SMNVEV (reference sequence). The CDR3 extends over 15 amino acids. CDR3 amino acids: CASREVGSRNQPQHF. For the CDR3, the DNA is TGTGCCAGCAGAGAGGTGGGCTCACGAAATCAGCCCCAGCATTTT.

This clone appeared once. The chain combines TRBV6-6 with TRBJ2-5; 13 nucleotides agree with TRBD2. V lost 2 bases to trimming and J lost 6 bases; unmatched junction nucleotides: 6. This CDR3 has 16 amino acids. Germline V lookup: CDR1 MNHNY, CDR2 SVGAGI (reference sequence). The CDR3 DNA follows: TGTGCCAGCAGTTACCTCGGACTAGCGGGAGTCCAGACCCAGTACTTC. Its translation is CASSYLGLAGVQTQYF.